This T cell receptor beta chain was identified in a study of PD-1 blockade in classical Hodgkin lymphoma (TCRdb year 2020). Notes on the research overall: Nivolumab dosing was 3 mg/kg intravenously every 2 weeks, continuing until either disease progression or unacceptable toxicity. The study used TCR beta sequencing and CyTOF to define a peripheral blood immune signature of response to PD-1 blockade in classical Hodgkin lymphoma. The paper's findings and limits, for the study overall: Baseline TCR diversity was reported to be lower in newly diagnosed patients than in healthy donors, and even lower in relapsed/refractory patients. Lower diversity was observed in patients in whom nivolumab was started less than 1 year after ASCT, and these patients were excluded from later analyses so that confounding by immune reconstitution would be avoided. Only a single clinical trial cohort was studied, and what caused the repertoire differences, possibly disease activity or prior therapy, remained undefined. A significant rise by C4D1 was seen in CD4+ but not CD8+ TCR diversity (p=0.0027 vs p=0.16), with the rise being most apparent in complete responders (p=0.02). Among trial patients, those achieving complete response had baseline diversity similar to that of newly diagnosed patients, while diversity was significantly lower in partial responders and progressors.

The time point label of this sample denotes: cycle 1 day 1 (C1D1), immediately before nivolumab initiation. Every trial patient had relapsed after autologous stem cell transplantation, and cohorts A, B and C differed in prior brentuximab vedotin exposure. The trial cohort comprised 56 patients with relapsed/refractory classical Hodgkin lymphoma whose best overall responses were complete response, partial response or progressive disease. Single-agent nivolumab was administered to trial patients in the multi-cohort phase II CheckMate 205 trial. An independent review committee assessed best overall response by applying the 2007 International Working Group response criteria. Trial PBMCs were obtained immediately prior to nivolumab initiation (C1D1) and on therapy at cycle 2 day 1 and cycle 4 day 1. Peripheral blood was collected in 8 mL Vacutainer Cell Preparation Tubes, from which PBMCs were isolated by centrifugation and then cryopreserved.

The Qiagen DNeasy kit was used to extract genomic DNA from unsorted PBMCs and from the negatively selected CD4+ and CD8+ fractions. TCR beta CDR3 regions were amplified by immunoSEQ multiplex PCR using primers annealing to V and J segments. Amplification bias was minimized using a synthetic immune receptor repertoire, and residual bias was removed computationally after sequencing. On the study's bioinformatics: Repertoire diversity was quantified as the Shannon entropy index using custom Python scripts. The unsorted, CD4+ and CD8+ repertoires were each analyzed separately, with the exception of combined analyses, where CD4+ and CD8+ sequences were merged in silico. Clonal expansion was defined as a frequency increase of at least 2-fold after treatment compared with C1D1, and clones undetected at baseline were assigned a pseudocount of 0.5. Clones with 0 or 1 copy at C1D1 were classified as singleton clones, and clones with 2 or more copies were classified as non-singleton clones. Clones expanded in unsorted samples were labelled as CD4+, CD8+ or unknown by matching protein sequences in sorted samples from the same patient. Diversity changes from C1D1 to C4D1 were tested in paired samples using Wilcoxon tests. Imported from immuneACCESS, the table was reduced by TCRdb to in-frame sequences with V and J called. These copies leave out some clones; in studies compared against another copy, an unresolved V gene accounts for under half, and the cause of the remainder is not known. That table supplies the V and J calls and clone size; D and trimming were determined from the DNA. The sample records some 63,000 clones, about nine tenths of which are singletons. 9.7% of the sample lies in the top ten.

There are 15 amino acids in the CDR3, from cysteine to phenylalanine inclusive. The kept DNA is CDR3 alone, 45 bases in frame from the first base. About this clone itself: Its recognized antigen is unknown. Base qualities are not at hand, and no much larger clone is one base apart.

This sequence uses TRBV21-1 and TRBJ2-3; the D segment call TRBD1 is taken from the table without a DNA check. TRBV21-1 is a pseudogene. Material: peripheral blood mononuclear cells (PBMCs), obtained at baseline. The sequence was obtained from a human donor with classical Hodgkin lymphoma. The CDR3 has the sequence CASTGRGHSTDTQYF. The nucleotide sequence is TGTGCCAGCACGGGCAGGGGTCACTCCACAGATACGCAGTATTTT.